A selection of T cell receptor beta chains follows, all from one sample in a study of T cells expressing NK-cell markers. TCRdb processed the 5' RACE reads again and assigns one entry to each CDR3 protein, with no DNA. In total, the table holds about 440,000 distinct CDR3 sequences. The source material was blood T cells: a sorted CD56 or NKG2C T cell subset, CD4+ or CD8+ T cells, or bulk PBMC T cells (not recorded which). The receptors derive from a woman between 18 and 75 years old in good health. The CDR3 runs from the conserved cysteine through the conserved F or W.

cdr3_aa: CSAQGAGNQPQHF; v_call: TRBV20-1; j_call: TRBJ1-5; cdr3_length: 13
cdr3_aa: CASSQEGGVRETQYF; v_call: TRBV4-2; j_call: TRBJ2-5; cdr3_length: 15
cdr3_aa: CASSLGTTPGTTPDTQYF; v_call: TRBV6-2/TRBV6-3; j_call: TRBJ2-3; cdr3_length: 18
cdr3_aa: CASRRGGSSYEQYF; v_call: TRBV6-1; j_call: TRBJ2-7; cdr3_length: 14
cdr3_aa: CASSGGTVSTDTQYF; v_call: TRBV7-9; j_call: TRBJ2-3; cdr3_length: 15
cdr3_aa: CSASQQGPEAFF; v_call: TRBV20-1; j_call: TRBJ1-1; cdr3_length: 12
cdr3_aa: CASSMYRDTEAFF; v_call: TRBV19; j_call: TRBJ1-1; cdr3_length: 13
cdr3_aa: CASSLALAGNNEQFF; v_call: TRBV5-1; j_call: TRBJ2-1; cdr3_length: 15
cdr3_aa: CSASSGLSNQPQHF; v_call: TRBV20-1; j_call: TRBJ1-5; cdr3_length: 14
cdr3_aa: CASSLTGLDSPLHF; v_call: TRBV12-3/TRBV12-4; j_call: TRBJ1-6; cdr3_length: 14
cdr3_aa: CASSFGGTAYEQYF; v_call: TRBV5-1; j_call: TRBJ2-7; cdr3_length: 14
cdr3_aa: CASSSRRTGTDTQYF; v_call: TRBV5-1; j_call: TRBJ2-3; cdr3_length: 15
cdr3_aa: CASSLSSLGAGGREFF; v_call: TRBV12-3/TRBV12-4; j_call: TRBJ2-1; cdr3_length: 16
cdr3_aa: CASSLDASIEQYF; v_call: TRBV7-9; j_call: TRBJ2-7; cdr3_length: 13
cdr3_aa: CASSLGLQGEKLFF; v_call: TRBV7-2; j_call: TRBJ1-4; cdr3_length: 14
cdr3_aa: CASSRTGVYEQYF; v_call: TRBV28; j_call: TRBJ2-7; cdr3_length: 13